These 21 T cell receptor beta chains originate from one sample sequenced in a study of sequential checkpoint blockade in melanoma. Data came from immunoSEQ multiplex PCR; TCRdb stores just in-frame clones and leaves some out. The sample has 27,000 or so clones; roughly 80% are singletons. The treatment denotes: randomized to nivolumab then ipilimumab (arm A) or the reverse (arm B). The input for sequencing was CD8+ T cells sorted from blood (inferred from file names), taken from a patient given nivolumab and ipilimumab in sequence. The receptors were gathered from a human donor with melanoma.

The V gene is TRBV19, the J gene TRBJ1-2, with D maybe TRBD1 (5 bases). Germline V lookup: CDR1 LNHDA, CDR2 SQIVND (reference sequence). V was pared by 9 bases and J by 8 bases, with 25 bases between. This CDR3 is 15 amino acids long. This chain's CDR3 is CASLTKGHHREGYTF. In DNA, the CDR3 is TGTGCCAGCCTGACAAAGGGGCACCATCGAGAGGGCTACACCTTC.

This clone was found a few times. The chain is built from TRBV2 and TRBJ1-1; 7 positions match TRBD1. Trimming removed 4 bases from V and 0 bases from J; junction bases left unmatched: 2. This CDR3 region has 14 residues. The germline V gene encodes CDR1 SNHLY and CDR2 FYNNEI. The CDR3 DNA reads TGTGCCAGCAGTGGGGACAGCTTGAACACTGAAGCTTTCTTT. Its translation is CASSGDSLNTEAFF.

DNA of the CDR3: TGTGCCAGCAGTTACTCAATCGGGACTAACACCGGGGAGCTGTTTTTT. Amino acids: CASSYSIGTNTGELFF. The chain uses TRBV6-5 and TRBJ2-2; a possible D gene is TRBD2 (6 bases). The CDR3 sequence is 16 residues long. Per germline, CDR1 MNHEY and CDR2 SVGAGI. V lost 0 bases and J lost 2, with 10 bases in between.

The CDR3 nucleotides read TGTGCCAGCAGCCAAGACCCGGGGGGCGGTACAGATACGCAGTATTTT. It translates to CASSQDPGGGTDTQYF. The chain links TRBV14 to TRBJ2-3; perhaps TRBD2 as D (7 bases). Per germline, CDR1 SGHDN and CDR2 FVKESK. The CDR3 covers 16 residues. With 0 bases removed from V and 3 bases from J, the gap between germline ends came to 13 bases.

The J gene is TRBJ2-7, the V gene TRBV11-2; 8 positions agree with TRBD1. Germline V gene sequence: CDR1 SGHAT, CDR2 FQNNGV. J was trimmed by 3 bases and V by 5 bases; bases with no gene match: 3. The CDR3 is 13 amino acids. This chain's CDR3 is CASSDDRGYEQYF. As DNA, the CDR3 is TGTGCCAGCAGCGACGACAGGGGCTACGAGCAGTACTTC.

The chain has TRBV4-2 and TRBJ2-1, with D tentatively TRBD2 (6 bases). Germline V lookup: CDR1 LGHNA, CDR2 YNFKEQ. The CDR3 is made up of 13 amino acids. Trimming removed 1 base from V and 7 bases from J, with 8 bases in between. CDR3 DNA sequence: TGTGCCAGCAGCCAAGGGGGGGTTAATGAGCAGTTCTTC. It translates to CASSQGGVNEQFF.

This clone occurred once. This rearrangement joins TRBV19 to TRBJ2-5; D possibly corresponds to TRBD1 (6 bases). V shed 6 bases and J shed 4 bases, with 9 bases lying between them. The CDR3 contains 12 residues. Germline V lookup: CDR1 LNHDA, CDR2 SQIVND (reference sequence). CDR3 region: CASSPTGETQYF. The CDR3 DNA follows: TGTGCCAGTAGCCCGACAGGAGAGACCCAGTACTTC.

The J gene is TRBJ1-3, the V gene TRBV7-2; TRBD1 might be the D (6 bases). V lost 5 bases, J lost 4 bases, and 18 bases lay in between. Germline CDR1 reads SGHTA; CDR2 reads FQGNSA. This CDR3 region has 16 residues. The CDR3 here is CASSQRSGGAGNTIYF. The CDR3, as DNA: TGTGCCAGCAGCCAGCGTTCGGGGGGCGCCGGAAACACCATATATTTT.

This chain uses TRBV19 with TRBJ2-7; D might be TRBD1 (7 bases). CDR1 and CDR2 (germline): LNHDA, SQIVND (reference sequence). Trimming pared 5 bases from V and 3 bases from J, leaving 14 bases between. This CDR3 is built from 14 residues. The CDR3, as DNA: TGTGCCAGTAGTCCGGGGGACAGCTTCTACGAGCAGTACTTC. Its protein is CASSPGDSFYEQYF.

The rearrangement links TRBV2 to TRBJ2-7; 11 bases are a match to TRBD2. The junction had 19 bases not matched to a gene; V was cut back by 4 bases and J by 5 bases. The CDR3 totals 19 residues. CDR1 is SNHLY, CDR2 FYNNEI, per germline. In nucleotides, the CDR3 is TGTGCCAGCAGTGGTCCCACGGAGAAGTTACTAGCGGGAGCGGACGAGCAGTACTTC. This encodes CASSGPTEKLLAGADEQYF.

The chain links TRBV4-2 to TRBJ2-7, with a possible D match to TRBD1 (5 bases). The V and J ends lost 5 bases and 5 bases respectively, with 10 bases between them. Germline V gives CDR1 LGHNA, CDR2 YNFKEQ. CDR3 length: 12 amino acids. CDR3 in DNA: TGTGCCAGCAGCTCAACAGGAAACGAGCAGTACTTC. It codes for CASSSTGNEQYF.

The chain has TRBV10-2 and TRBJ1-2, with D unclear. The CDR3 is made up of 15 amino acids. CDR1 is WSHSY, CDR2 SAAADI, per germline. The V and J ends lost 1 base and 4 bases respectively, with 13 bases between them. The DNA of the CDR3 is TGCGCCAGCAGTGAGTTTGAGGGATTCTCCTATGGCTACACCTTC. As protein: CASSEFEGFSYGYTF.

Written as DNA, the CDR3 is TGTGCCAGCAGTGAGCGGGTGCGTAACTATGGCTACACCTTC. Translated, it gives CASSERVRNYGYTF. V gene TRBV6-1 combines with J gene TRBJ1-2; D not resolved. CDR3 size: 14 residues. Germline V gene data show CDR1 as MNHNS and CDR2 as SASEGT. Trimming removed 3 bases from V and 1 base from J, with 9 bases in between.

This clone was seen a few times. The chain has TRBV15 and TRBJ1-4, with TRBD1 as a possible D gene (5 bases). CDR3 size: 15 residues. V dropped 3 bases and J dropped 0 bases, with 8 bases sitting between them. Germline V lookup: CDR1 LNHNV, CDR2 YYDKDF (reference sequence). CDR3 in amino acids: CATSSGGTTNEKLFF. The CDR3 DNA follows: TGTGCCACCAGCAGCGGGGGTACAACTAATGAAAAACTGTTTTTT.

For this clone: The junction departs from germline at one end; a sequencing error may be responsible. The chain joins TRBV7-9 to TRBJ1-2; the D is unclear. This CDR3 contains 13 residues. CDR1 SEHNR and CDR2 FQNEAQ come from the germline V gene (reference sequence). Here the CDR3 reads CASSFSGNYGHTF. CDR3 DNA: TGTGCCAGCAGCTTCTCCGGAAACTATGGCCACACCTTC.

The rearrangement links TRBV27 to TRBJ1-2, with D perhaps TRBD1 (5 bases). Trimming shortened V by 8 bases and J by 4 bases, and 11 bases separated the two germline ends. In germline, CDR1 is MNHEY, CDR2 SMNVEV (reference sequence). The CDR3 runs to 12 residues. The CDR3 coding sequence is TGTGCCAGCGGGCAGGGAGGCTATGGCTACACCTTC. Encoded protein: CASGQGGYGYTF.

Only one count was recorded for this clone. CDR3 region: CASNAGISRMNTEAFF. The CDR3 bases are TGTGCCAGCAATGCAGGGATATCTCGGATGAACACTGAAGCTTTCTTT. The genes are TRBV6-6 and TRBJ1-1, with a weak D call TRBD1 (5 bases). This CDR3 is 16 amino acids long. The germline V gene encodes CDR1 MNHNY and CDR2 SVGAGI (reference sequence). The V end was cut by 7 bases, the J end by 0 bases, with 18 bases between.

V and J are TRBV2 and TRBJ1-4; no clear D. The CDR3 runs to 15 residues. The V and J ends lost 5 bases and 0 bases respectively, with 10 bases between them. The germline V gene has CDR1 SNHLY and CDR2 FYNNEI. The CDR3 reads CASSPGEATNEKLFF. The CDR3 nucleotides are TGTGCCAGCAGTCCTGGGGAGGCAACTAATGAAAAACTGTTTTTT.

The chain employs TRBV15 and TRBJ2-5; D remains unclear. The V gene's germline CDR1 is LNHNV and CDR2 YYDKDF (reference sequence). The V end was cut by 0 bases, the J end by 1 base, with 6 bases between. CDR3 length: 14 amino acids. The CDR3 is CATSRDGIQETQYF. Here the CDR3 DNA reads TGTGCCACCAGCAGAGACGGTATCCAAGAGACCCAGTACTTC.

V usage is TRBV7-9 and J usage is TRBJ2-7; 7 bases fit TRBD1. The germline V gene encodes CDR1 SEHNR and CDR2 FQNEAQ (reference sequence). V was pared by 4 bases and J by 4 bases, with 19 bases of the junction left unmatched. The CDR3 has 18 amino acids. The CDR3 spells CASSSLGDLGTAEYEQYF. The CDR3 region has the DNA TGTGCCAGCAGCTCCCTAGGGGACCTTGGGACAGCTGAATACGAGCAGTACTTC.

The chain has TRBV9 and TRBJ2-1; D is possibly TRBD1 (5 bases). CDR1 and CDR2 from the germline V gene are SGDLS and YYNGEE. V lost 2 bases and J lost 2, with 8 bases in between. CDR3 size: 14 residues. The CDR3 spells CASSVGRAYNEQFF. The CDR3 DNA reads as TGTGCCAGCAGCGTGGGCAGGGCCTACAATGAGCAGTTCTTC.